This section outlines one TCR beta chain sequence together with its context. Its antigen is as yet unknown. TCRdb keeps only in-frame clones here, not all; method: immunoSEQ multiplex PCR. The top ten clones hold around 3.4% of a sample with roughly 140,000 clones, about 88% of them seen once. This entry comes from a study of cytomegalovirus exposure and HLA in healthy donors. Overall study context: A subsequent analysis reported that the 95 to 150 validation repertoires were produced on the same platform that had also been used for the roughly 700 first-cohort repertoires. The study, taken as a whole, reports: It was found in a later analysis that first-cohort TCR clusters tended to co-occur in the 100 to 150 validation repertoires.

The CDR3 loop spans 14 amino acids. V lost 0 bases, J lost 6 bases, and 2 bases stayed unmatched. The germline CDR1 and CDR2 sequences are MNHNY and SVGAGI (reference sequence). The sequenced sample was PBMCs. This sequence originates from a woman younger than 30 in good health and CMV-seropositive. The rearrangement links TRBV6-6 to TRBJ1-5, with TRBD1 identical over 7 bases. CDR3: CASSYSDRFQPQHF. The CDR3 DNA sequence: TGTGCCAGCAGTTACTCGGACAGGTTTCAGCCCCAGCATTTT.